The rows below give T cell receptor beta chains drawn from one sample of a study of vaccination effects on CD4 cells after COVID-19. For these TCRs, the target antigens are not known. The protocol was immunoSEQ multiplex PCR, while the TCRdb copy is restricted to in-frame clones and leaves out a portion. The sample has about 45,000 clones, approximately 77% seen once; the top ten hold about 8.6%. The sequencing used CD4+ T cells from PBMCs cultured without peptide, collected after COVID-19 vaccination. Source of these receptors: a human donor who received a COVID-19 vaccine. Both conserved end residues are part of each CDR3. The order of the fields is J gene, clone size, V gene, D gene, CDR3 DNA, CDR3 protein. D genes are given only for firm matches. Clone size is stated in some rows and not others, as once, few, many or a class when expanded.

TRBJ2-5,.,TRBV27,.,TGTGCCAGCAGTTTAAACCCCCTGAGCGGGACCCAGTACTTC,CASSLNPLSGTQYF
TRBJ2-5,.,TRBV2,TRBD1,TGTGCCAGCAAACAGGGGGAAGAGACCCAGTACTTC,CASKQGEETQYF
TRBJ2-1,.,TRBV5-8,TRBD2,TGTGCCAGCAGCCCCGGGACTAGCGGGATCTCCTACAATGAGCAGTTCTTC,CASSPGTSGISYNEQFF
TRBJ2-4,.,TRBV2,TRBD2,TGTGCCAGCAGTGATGGGCTAGCGGACCTAGGGCAGTACTTC,CASSDGLADLGQYF
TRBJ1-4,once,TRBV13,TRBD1,TGTGCCAGCAGCTTAAGACAGGGCGCTAATGAAAAACTGTTTTTT,CASSLRQGANEKLFF
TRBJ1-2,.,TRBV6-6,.,TGTGCCAGCACCGATTACGTGGGGGTCTCTGGCTACACCTTC,CASTDYVGVSGYTF
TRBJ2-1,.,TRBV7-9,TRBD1,TGTGCCAGCAGCTTAGTAGGCCGGGACAGGGAAAGCTCCTACAATGAGCAGTTCTTC,CASSLVGRDRESSYNEQFF
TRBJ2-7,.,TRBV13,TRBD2,TGTGCCAGCAGCTCCTCAGCGGGACACGAGCAGTACTTC,CASSSSAGHEQYF
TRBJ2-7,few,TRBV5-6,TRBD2,TGTGCCAGCAGCTTGACCTTGACTAGCGCTTACGAGCAGTACTTC,CASSLTLTSAYEQYF
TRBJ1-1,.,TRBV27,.,TGTGCCAGCAGTTTGCTAAAGACAGGAATGATGAACACTGAAGCTTTCTTT,CASSLLKTGMMNTEAFF
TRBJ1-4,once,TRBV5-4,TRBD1,TGTGCCAGCAGCTCTGGGACAGGGACGGGCGAAAAACTGTTTTTT,CASSSGTGTGEKLFF
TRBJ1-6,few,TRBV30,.,TGTGCCTGGAGTAAGACTGGGGGTAGTTCACCCCTCCACTTT,CAWSKTGGSSPLHF
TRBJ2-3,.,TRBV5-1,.,TGCGCCAGCAGCTTGGGAGGGAGCACAGATACGCAGTATTTT,CASSLGGSTDTQYF
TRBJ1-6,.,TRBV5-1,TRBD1,TGCGCCAGCAGCTTGTGGGGGTTGACAGGGGGCGCGAGAAATTCACCCCTCCACTTT,CASSLWGLTGGARNSPLHF
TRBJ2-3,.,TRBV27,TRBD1,TGTGCCAGGGAGACCAGGGACAGCCCAGATACGCAGTATTTT,CARETRDSPDTQYF
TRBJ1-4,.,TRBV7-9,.,TGTGCCAGCAGCTTAGGGGGAACCACATCTGGAACTGAAAAACTGTTTTTT,CASSLGGTTSGTEKLFF
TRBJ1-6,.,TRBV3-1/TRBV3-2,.,TGTGCCAGCAGCCAAGATTTCGGGAATTCACCCCTCCACTTT,CASSQDFGNSPLHF
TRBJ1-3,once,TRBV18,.,TGTGCCAGCTCACCGCCGGCGATCTCTGGAAACACCATATATTTT,CASSPPAISGNTIYF
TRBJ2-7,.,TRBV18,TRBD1,TGTGCCAGCTCCCCCCTCGGGACAGGGGCCCACGAGCAGTACTTC,CASSPLGTGAHEQYF
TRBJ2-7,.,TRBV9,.,TGTGCCAGCAGCAACCGTCAAGGGGGAGAGCAGTACTTC,CASSNRQGGEQYF
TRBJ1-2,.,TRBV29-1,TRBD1,TGCAGCGTTGGGCAGGGGGGCTATGGCTACACCTTC,CSVGQGGYGYTF
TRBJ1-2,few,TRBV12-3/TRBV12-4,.,TGTGCCAGCAGTTTAATGATGAATGCCTACACCTTC,CASSLMMNAYTF
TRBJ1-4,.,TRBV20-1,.,TGCAGTGCCTACACCCCAGAAAAACTGTTTTTT,CSAYTPEKLFF
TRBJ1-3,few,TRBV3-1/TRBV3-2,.,TGTGCCAGCAGCCACTGGTCCAGCTCTGGAAACACCATATATTTT,CASSHWSSSGNTIYF
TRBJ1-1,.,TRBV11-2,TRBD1,TGTGCCAGCAGCTACGACGGGACAGTAGGTGAAGCTTTCTTT,CASSYDGTVGEAFF
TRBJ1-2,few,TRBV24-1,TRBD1,TGTGCCACCAGCGAAACAGGGGGCCAGGGCTACACCTTC,CATSETGGQGYTF
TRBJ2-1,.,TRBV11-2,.,TGTGCCAGCAGCTTAGGTTATTACAATGAGCAGTTCTTC,CASSLGYYNEQFF
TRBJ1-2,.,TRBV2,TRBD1,TGTGCCAGCAATCGGGACAGGGGGCGCGGCTACACCTTC,CASNRDRGRGYTF
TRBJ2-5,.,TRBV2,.,TGTGCCAGCAGTGAGACATTTCAAGAGACCCAGTACTTC,CASSETFQETQYF
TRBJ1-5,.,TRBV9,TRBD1,TGTGCCAGCAGCGCACACTCCGGGACAGGGTCGGATCAGCCCCAGCATTTT,CASSAHSGTGSDQPQHF